Following are 22 T cell receptor beta chains from one sample sequenced in a study of control samples from healthy donors and cancer patients. Profiling relied on immunoSEQ multiplex PCR, and the TCRdb table lists in-frame clones only, not all of them. In the table there are 120,000 or so clones, around 87% of which are singletons. Material for sequencing was blood. The receptor set was obtained from a man between 60 and 75 years old in good health.

Remarks on this clone: Distinct nucleotide sequences in the sample also encode this CDR3. The chain couples TRBV28 to TRBJ1-1, with 7 bases identical to TRBD1. V shed 2 bases and J 1 base; nucleotides not matched to a gene: 1. Looked up from germline, CDR1 is MDHEN and CDR2 is SYDVKM. The CDR3 is 14 residues long. The CDR3 here is CASSLRQGNTEAFF. The CDR3 nucleotides read TGTGCCAGCAGTTTACGACAGGGGAACACTGAAGCTTTCTTT.

This clone was seen a handful of times. V and J are TRBV6-6 and TRBJ2-1, with TRBD2 as a possible D gene (6 bases). Trimming shortened V by 2 bases and J by 5 bases, and 7 bases separated the two germline ends. This CDR3 has 13 amino acids. CDR1 and CDR2 from the germline V gene are MNHNY and SVGAGI (reference sequence). For the CDR3, the DNA is TGTGCCAGCAGTTACAGGGAGGACAATGAGCAGTTCTTC. It translates to CASSYREDNEQFF.

The chain links TRBV28 to TRBJ1-6, with 9 bases that match TRBD1. The V gene end was trimmed by 4 bases and the J gene end by 7 bases; junction bases not matched to a gene: 8. The CDR3 has 16 residues. CDR1 and CDR2 (germline): MDHEN, SYDVKM. Here the CDR3 reads CASSSPGTGRNSPLHF. As DNA, the CDR3 is TGTGCCAGCAGTTCCCCCGGGACAGGGCGAAATTCACCCCTCCACTTT.

The genes are TRBV28 and TRBJ2-3; perhaps TRBD2 as D (5 bases). Looked up from germline, CDR1 is MDHEN and CDR2 is SYDVKM. The CDR3 covers 15 residues. The V end was cut by 3 bases, the J end by 0 bases, with 10 bases between. CDR3 in amino acids: CASSFTGISTDTQYF. The CDR3 bases are TGTGCCAGCAGTTTCACCGGGATTAGCACAGATACGCAGTATTTT. Supplemented by reference TRBV28 and TRBJ2-3, the full variable domain reads DVKVTQSSRYLVKRTGEKVFLECVQDMDHENMFWYRQDPGLGLRLIYFSYDVKMKEKGDIPEGYSVSREKKERFSLILESASTNQTSMYLCASSFTGISTDTQYFGPGTRLTVL.

The J gene is TRBJ1-6, the V gene TRBV10-3, with a tentative D call TRBD1 (6 bases). The CDR3 has 17 amino acids. From germline, CDR1 is ENHRY and CDR2 SYGVKD. Trimming took off 6 bases at V and 4 bases at J, with 19 bases between the two ends. CDR3 bases: TGTGCCATCAGCCAAAGACAGGACCTACAATATAATTCACCCCTCCACTTT. Protein sequence: CAISQRQDLQYNSPLHF.

The chain links TRBV6-5 to TRBJ2-7; D might be TRBD1 or TRBD2, each matching 5 bases. The CDR3 has 15 residues. CDR1 and CDR2 (germline): MNHEY, SVGAGI. V shed 7 bases and J shed 3 bases, with 19 bases lying between them. CDR3 amino acids: CASKVLGTFNYEQYF. The DNA for the CDR3 is TGTGCCAGCAAGGTGCTCGGGACGTTTAACTACGAGCAGTACTTC.

The CDR3 region has the DNA TGTGCCAGCAGCCAGCAGGGATACTATGGCTACACCTTC. Its translation: CASSQQGYYGYTF. The chain uses TRBV14 and TRBJ1-2, with D possibly being TRBD1 (5 bases). V was shortened by 3 bases and J by 3 bases, with 8 bases between the two germline ends. The length of the CDR3 is 13 residues. Germline V lookup: CDR1 SGHDN, CDR2 FVKESK.

The J gene is TRBJ2-2, the V gene TRBV15; TRBD1 aligns across 12 bases. The CDR3 runs to 16 residues. CDR1 LNHNV and CDR2 YYDKDF come from the germline V gene (reference sequence). Germline trimming cut 5 bases from V and 7 bases from J; bases unmatched to any gene: 8. Here the CDR3 DNA reads TGTGCCACCAGCTCTCCGGGGACAGGGGGCTTCGGGGAGCTGTTTTTT. Its protein product is CATSSPGTGGFGELFF.

This clone was found once. The same CDR3 arises from other DNA sequences in this sample as well. The chain employs TRBV18 and TRBJ1-1; 8 bases line up with TRBD1. Germline CDR1 is KGHSH and CDR2 is LQKENI. The CDR3 loop spans 15 amino acids. The trim removed 3 bases at V and 5 bases at J, leaving 8 bases unmatched. The CDR3 DNA is TGTGCCAGCTCACCCCCCGGGACAGGAAAAACTGAAGCTTTCTTT. This sequence encodes CASSPPGTGKTEAFF. The full variable domain, its missing parts supplied by reference TRBV18 and TRBJ1-1, is NAGVMQNPRHLVRRRGQEARLRCSPMKGHSHVYWYRQLPEEGLKFMVYLQKENIIDESGMPKERFSAEFPKEGPSILRIQQVVRGDSAAYFCASSPPGTGKTEAFFGQGTRLTVV.

The J gene is TRBJ1-1, the V gene TRBV6-5; D may be TRBD1 (5 bases). In germline, CDR1 is MNHEY, CDR2 SVGAGI. V lost 6 bases to trimming and J lost 7 bases, with 21 bases between them. The CDR3 runs 15 residues. The CDR3 bases are TGTGCCAGCAGCACTCTCGCCGGGAGGGACGTTGAAGCTTTCTTT. Translated: CASSTLAGRDVEAFF.

This chain links TRBV5-1 with TRBJ2-2; the D is unclear. Germline V gene data show CDR1 as SGHRS and CDR2 as YFSETQ. V was pared by 3 bases and J by 5 bases, with 11 bases between. The CDR3 runs 14 residues. The CDR3 reads CASSSTGETGELFF. For the CDR3, the DNA is TGCGCCAGCAGCTCCACCGGAGAGACCGGGGAGCTGTTTTTT.

The chain couples TRBV28 to TRBJ1-4, with a weak D call TRBD1 (6 bases). The V and J ends lost 5 bases and 8 bases respectively, with 15 bases between them. Germline lookup yields CDR1 MDHEN and CDR2 SYDVKM. There are 14 residues in the CDR3. In DNA form, the CDR3 reads TGTGCCAGCAGTCGAGGGGGGATTAGCGAAAAACTGTTTTTT. It codes for CASSRGGISEKLFF.

V usage is TRBV7-3 and J usage is TRBJ2-1; TRBD1 matches at 8 bases. The J segment lost 0 bases and the V segment lost 2 bases, leaving 3 bases of the junction unmatched. Germline V gene lookup returns CDR1 SGHTA and CDR2 FQGTGA. This CDR3 is 16 amino acids long. CDR3 nucleotides: TGTGCCAGCAGCTTAGGGGGACAGGCCTCCTACAATGAGCAGTTCTTC. Its translation is CASSLGGQASYNEQFF.

V gene TRBV28 combines with J gene TRBJ2-1; D might be TRBD1 or TRBD2, each matching 5 bases. V dropped 1 base and J dropped 15 bases, with 13 bases sitting between them. Germline V gives CDR1 MDHEN, CDR2 SYDVKM. The CDR3 loop spans 12 amino acids. In nucleotides, the CDR3 is TGTGCCAGCAGTTTATTTTCGGGGCAACGGTTCTTC. The encoded protein is CASSLFSGQRFF.

The chain combines TRBV25-1 with TRBJ2-3; D is undetermined. V lost 2 bases to trimming and J lost 0 bases, with 6 bases between them. This CDR3 has 14 amino acids. Germline loops: CDR1 MGHDK, CDR2 SYGVNS. CDR3 in DNA: TGTGCCAGCAGTGAAGGCGTCAGCACAGATACGCAGTATTTT. The encoded protein is CASSEGVSTDTQYF.

The J gene is TRBJ2-7, the V gene TRBV28, with 7 bases lining up with TRBD1. Germline CDR1 and CDR2: MDHEN and SYDVKM. The CDR3 sequence is 15 residues long. The V and J ends lost 9 bases and 2 bases, in that order; junction bases with no gene match: 13. CDR3 DNA: TGTGCCAGTTACCCGGGGTCAGGGGGAACCTACGAGCAGTACTTC. Translation gives CASYPGSGGTYEQYF.

CDR3: CATRPGQGRETQYF. In DNA form, the CDR3 reads TGTGCCACCCGGCCGGGACAGGGTCGCGAGACCCAGTACTTC. The V call is TRBV19, the J call TRBJ2-5; TRBD1 matches 9 bases. CDR3 length: 14 amino acids. CDR1 and CDR2 from the germline V gene are LNHDA and SQIVND (reference sequence). Trimming cost V 10 bases and J 5 bases; bases outside gene matches: 11.

The chain recombines TRBV28 with TRBJ1-3; D not resolved. The CDR3 has 12 amino acids. Germline V gives CDR1 MDHEN, CDR2 SYDVKM. The germline V and J ends were trimmed by 2 bases and 4 bases, with 3 bases remaining between them. Written as DNA, the CDR3 is TGTGCCAGCAGTTTAAAGGGAAACACCATATATTTT. Its translation: CASSLKGNTIYF.

The chain uses TRBV7-8 and TRBJ2-3; possible D gene TRBD2, 5 bases. Looked up from germline, CDR1 is SGHVS and CDR2 is FQNEAQ. The CDR3 contains 12 residues. Trimming stripped 5 bases from V and 6 bases from J, with 9 bases between. CDR3 sequence (DNA): TGTGCCAGCAGCGAACAGCGGGATACGCAGTATTTT. The encoded protein is CASSEQRDTQYF. Using reference TRBV7-8 and TRBJ2-3 for the parts outside the CDR3, the full variable domain is GAGVSQSPRYKVAKRGQDVALRCDPISGHVSLFWYQQALGQGPEFLTYFQNEAQLDKSGLPSDRFFAERPEGSVSTLKIQRTQQEDSAVYLCASSEQRDTQYFGPGTRLTVL.

Concerning this clone itself: The same CDR3 can be traced to other DNA sequences in this sample. The chain joins TRBV18 to TRBJ2-1; 9 bases agree with TRBD1. Germline V CDR1 and CDR2: KGHSH, LQKENI. The CDR3 is 14 amino acids. Unmatched junction bases numbered 4, after V lost 6 bases and J lost 4 bases. CDR3 amino acids: CASSPGTGYNEQFF. DNA of the CDR3: TGTGCCAGCTCCCCCGGGACAGGGTACAATGAGCAGTTCTTC.

The V and J genes are TRBV9 and TRBJ2-7; 8 bases line up with TRBD2. Trimming at V came to 5 bases and at J to 6 bases, leaving 4 bases not matched to a gene. Germline V gene data show CDR1 as SGDLS and CDR2 as YYNGEE. The CDR3 contains 12 residues. CDR3 loop: CASSPGGGEQYF. The CDR3 coding sequence is TGTGCCAGCAGTCCCGGGGGGGGCGAGCAGTACTTC.

The chain combines TRBV7-9 with TRBJ1-1, with D possibly TRBD1 on 5 matching bases. V was shortened by 4 bases and J by 5 bases, with 14 bases between the two germline ends. This CDR3 has 14 amino acids. In germline, CDR1 is SEHNR, CDR2 FQNEAQ (reference sequence). The CDR3 loop reads CASSSFLGGTEAFF. The CDR3 nucleotides are TGTGCCAGCAGCTCATTCTTGGGGGGGACTGAAGCTTTCTTT.